The table lists the clone carrying this T cell receptor (beta chain) with a few counts. The antigen remains unidentified. This CDR3 contains 16 residues. Germline V gives CDR1 SGHTA, CDR2 FQGTGA. The V segment lost 3 bases and the J segment 4 bases; nucleotides outside the gene matches: 6. The sample is drawn from a study of T-cell reconstitution after alpha-beta-depleted transplantation in children. General study points: One year post-transplant, T-cell counts and diversity were largely derived from T cells produced anew. By about two months after transplant, alpha-beta T cells reportedly arose from several hundred graft clones that had expanded. Some patients showed high day-60 TCRbeta diversity, which derived from surviving recipient T cells and thymic progenitors.

A library of TCRbeta sequences, prepared with unique molecular identifiers, was generated. TCRdb independently ran MiXCR on the PCR reads; one entry per CDR3 protein. The data contain about 470,000 distinct CDR3 sequences, 43% of them singletons. The chain couples TRBV7-3 to TRBJ1-6; TRBD1 agrees at 7 bases. The receptor comes from a girl aged 2 to 10 with aplastic anemia, due to receive a stem cell transplant. This sample comprised PBMCs, obtained before TCRalphabeta/CD19-depleted stem cell transplant. CDR3 residues: CASSFPDRDYNSPLHF. For the CDR3, the DNA is TGTGCCAGCAGCTTCCCAGACAGGGATTATAATTCACCCCTCCACTTT.